The 25 T cell receptor beta chains below were found in one sample sequenced in a study of blood T cell repertoires in COVID-19. The repertoire was sequenced with immunoSEQ multiplex PCR; TCRdb's copy has only in-frame clones and lacks some. The sample lists around 46,000 clones, approximately 90% seen once, with roughly 3% in the top ten. Material: PBMCs or T cells enriched from blood (not recorded which). Receptors originate from a woman in her fifties or sixties who had recovered from COVID-19.

The genes are TRBV6-2 or TRBV6-3 and TRBJ2-7; TRBD2 aligns across 14 bases. Germline V gene data show CDR1 as MNHEY and CDR2 as SVGEGT. V lost 2 bases, J lost 3 bases, and 0 bases stayed unmatched. The CDR3 runs to 15 residues. CDR3 DNA: TGTGCCAGCAGTTACGGGACTAGCGGGAGCTACGAGCAGTACTTC. Its translation is CASSYGTSGSYEQYF.

The chain employs TRBV3-1 (or the pseudogene TRBV3-2) and TRBJ1-6; TRBD1 is a possible D gene (5 bases). This CDR3 comprises 15 residues. CDR1 and CDR2 from the germline V gene are LGHDT and YNNKEL (reference sequence). V gave up 0 bases and J gave up 10 bases, with 13 bases separating them. CDR3 bases: TGTGCCAGCAGCCAAGACATAGGGGCTAGATCACCCCTCCACTTT. Its translation: CASSQDIGARSPLHF.

The chain combines TRBV27 with TRBJ2-3, with D possibly matching TRBD1 (6 bases). Trimming shortened V by 5 bases and J by 3 bases, and 9 bases separated the two germline ends. The CDR3 is made up of 13 amino acids. The germline V gene has CDR1 MNHEY and CDR2 SMNVEV (reference sequence). CDR3 amino acids: CASSTGPTDTQYF. As DNA, the CDR3 is TGTGCCAGCAGTACAGGGCCAACAGATACGCAGTATTTT.

This clone showed up just a few times. This chain joins TRBV6-2 or TRBV6-3 and TRBJ2-1; 7 bases agree with TRBD1. J gave up 7 bases and V 5 bases, and 8 bases lay outside the gene matches. The CDR3 has 14 amino acids. The V gene's germline CDR1 is MNHEY and CDR2 SVGEGT. In DNA form, the CDR3 reads TGTGCCAGCAGTAGGGGGACAGTCTGGAATGAGCAGTTCTTC. Translated: CASSRGTVWNEQFF.

Comments on this clone: Compared with germline, one end of the junction differs, possibly owing to a read error. Here the CDR3 DNA reads TGTGCCAGCAGCCAAGATTGGGCAAGCCCGATCTTC. Translation gives CASSQDWASPIF. This chain connects TRBV14 to TRBJ1-2; D is undetermined. Germline CDR1 and CDR2: SGHDN and FVKESK. This CDR3 has 12 residues.

The V call is TRBV11-1, the J call TRBJ2-7, with 7 bases fitting TRBD2. This CDR3 is 14 amino acids long. The V segment lost 5 bases and the J segment 2 bases; nucleotides outside the gene matches: 6. Germline CDR1 SGHAT, CDR2 FQDESV (reference sequence). The CDR3 DNA is TGTGCCAGCAGCCCAGGGACTACGACCTACGAGCAGTACTTC. Translated: CASSPGTTTYEQYF.

This clone was detected once. V is TRBV7-2 and J is TRBJ2-4; 11 nucleotides agree with TRBD2. This CDR3 is 16 amino acids long. Germline V gene data show CDR1 as SGHTA and CDR2 as FQGNSA. Trimming at V came to 5 bases and at J to 6 bases, leaving 9 bases not matched to a gene. In nucleotides, the CDR3 is TGTGCCAGCAGCAAGACTAGCGGGGCGGGGGGAAACATTCAGTACTTC. Its translation is CASSKTSGAGGNIQYF.

The rearrangement joins TRBV28 to TRBJ2-1; maybe TRBD1 (5 bases). Per germline, CDR1 MDHEN and CDR2 SYDVKM. The CDR3 has 14 amino acids. Trimming left V 4 bases short and J 9 bases short, with 16 bases between. DNA for the CDR3: TGTGCCAGCAGTTCTGGGGCCGATAGGGGTGAGCAGTTCTTC. Its protein product is CASSSGADRGEQFF.

This chain links TRBV5-1 with TRBJ2-7; 9 positions match TRBD1. V shed 4 bases, J shed 5 bases, and the junction held 4 bases outside the gene matches. The CDR3 sequence is 13 residues long. Germline loops: CDR1 SGHRS, CDR2 YFSETQ. The CDR3 bases are TGCGCCAGCAGCCCACAGGGGGCACACGAGCAGTACTTC. Protein product: CASSPQGAHEQYF.

The V call is TRBV28, the J call TRBJ2-3; no firm D call. Trimming pared 2 bases from V and 1 base from J, leaving 4 bases between. This CDR3 is 13 amino acids long. Germline V gene sequence: CDR1 MDHEN, CDR2 SYDVKM. The CDR3 DNA reads as TGTGCCAGCAGTTTAGTAGGCACAGATACGCAGTATTTT. This gives the protein CASSLVGTDTQYF. Supplemented by reference TRBV28 and TRBJ2-3, the full variable domain reads DVKVTQSSRYLVKRTGEKVFLECVQDMDHENMFWYRQDPGLGLRLIYFSYDVKMKEKGDIPEGYSVSREKKERFSLILESASTNQTSMYLCASSLVGTDTQYFGPGTRLTVL.

The chain employs TRBV18 and TRBJ1-2; 9 nucleotides agree with TRBD1. Per germline, CDR1 KGHSH and CDR2 LQKENI. V lost 1 base, J lost 1 base, and 7 bases stayed unmatched. The CDR3 covers 17 residues. The chain's CDR3 is CASSPQGQGPYNYGYTF. CDR3 DNA: TGTGCCAGCTCACCACAGGGACAGGGTCCCTATAACTATGGCTACACCTTC.

The chain has TRBV30 and TRBJ1-1, with D unresolved. The CDR3 consists of 14 residues. Looked up from germline, CDR1 is GTSNPN and CDR2 is SVGIG (reference sequence). V lost 4 bases to trimming and J lost 4 bases, with 16 bases between them. The CDR3 region has the DNA TGTGCCTGGAAGTCTATGGCTTCGGGCACTGAAGCTTTCTTT. It yields the protein CAWKSMASGTEAFF.

This clone was recorded only once. The chain links TRBV7-9 to TRBJ2-1; 7 nucleotides align to TRBD2. The CDR3 length is 17 residues. J lost 1 base, V lost 6 bases, and 12 bases had no gene match. In germline, CDR1 is SEHNR, CDR2 FQNEAQ (reference sequence). The CDR3 loop is CASSSAPYGGSYNEQFF. The CDR3 nucleotides are TGTGCCAGCAGTTCTGCCCCCTACGGGGGGTCCTACAATGAGCAGTTCTTC.

This chain connects TRBV7-2 to TRBJ2-7; unclear D gene. V lost 1 base and J 3 bases, leaving 10 bases between the germline ends. The CDR3 runs to 14 residues. The V gene's germline CDR1 is SGHTA and CDR2 FQGNSA. CDR3 coding DNA: TGTGCCAGCAGCTTAGGGGCCCACGGCTACGAGCAGTACTTC. Translated, it gives CASSLGAHGYEQYF. The entire variable domain, with the rest obtained from reference TRBV7-2 and TRBJ2-7, is as follows: GAGVSQSPSNKVTEKGKDVELRCDPISGHTALYWYRQSLGQGLEFLIYFQGNSAPDKSGLPSDRFSAERTGGSVSTLTIQRTQQEDSAVYLCASSLGAHGYEQYFGPGTRLTVT.

The V and J genes are TRBV5-5 and TRBJ1-5; 9 bases agree with TRBD1. Germline-derived CDR1 and CDR2 are SGHKS and YYEKEE (reference sequence). Trimming took 4 bases from V and 0 from J; bases not matched to a gene: 5. This CDR3 has 16 amino acids. The CDR3 protein is CASSGGTGYSNQPQHF. The CDR3 DNA reads as TGTGCCAGCAGCGGCGGGACAGGGTATAGCAATCAGCCCCAGCATTTT.

This chain joins TRBV11-3 and TRBJ2-1, with 9 bases that match TRBD1. Germline-derived CDR1 and CDR2 are SGHNT and YENEEA. The V gene end was trimmed by 5 bases and the J gene end by 6 bases; junction bases not matched to a gene: 11. CDR3 length equals 16 residues. In DNA, the CDR3 is TGTGCCAGCAGCCTAAGTCCCGGGACAGGGTTCAATGAGCAGTTCTTC. Amino acids: CASSLSPGTGFNEQFF.

The sample holds a few counts of this clone. This chain connects TRBV29-1 to TRBJ1-2, with D perhaps matching TRBD1 (6 bases). Trimming took 3 bases from V and 1 from J, leaving 6 bases between them. The CDR3 consists of 12 residues. CDR1 is SQVTM, CDR2 ANQGSEA, per germline. This CDR3 reads CSVDRGNYGYTF. CDR3 sequence (DNA): TGCAGCGTTGACAGGGGTAACTATGGCTACACCTTC.

A single count supports this clone. In DNA form, the CDR3 reads TGTGCCAGCAGCTTAGTACAGGGTGGTGCCGAGCAGTACTTC. Amino acid sequence: CASSLVQGGAEQYF. The genes are TRBV7-9 and TRBJ2-7, with a tentative D call TRBD1 (6 bases). Germline CDR1 and CDR2: SEHNR and FQNEAQ (reference sequence). The CDR3 is 14 residues long. The V and J ends lost 1 base and 6 bases respectively, with 13 bases between them.

The gene calls are TRBV3-1 (or the pseudogene TRBV3-2) and TRBJ2-7, with 13 bases fitting TRBD2. Germline V gene lookup returns CDR1 LGHDT and CDR2 YNNKEL (reference sequence). The CDR3 consists of 15 residues. The J segment lost 5 bases and the V segment lost 4 bases, leaving 5 bases of the junction unmatched. The CDR3 is CASSPGTSGIDEQYF. Written as DNA, the CDR3 is TGTGCCAGCAGCCCTGGGACTAGCGGGATCGACGAGCAGTACTTC.

The gene calls are TRBV28 and TRBJ1-1; TRBD1 aligns across 12 bases. The CDR3 is 14 residues long. CDR1 is MDHEN, CDR2 SYDVKM, per germline. Trimming took 6 bases from V and 11 from J; bases not matched to a gene: 10. The CDR3 spells CASSPGQGAVRAFF. The DNA for the CDR3 is TGTGCCAGCAGCCCGGGACAGGGGGCTGTACGGGCTTTCTTT.

The chain has TRBV28 and TRBJ2-3; 10 bases are shared with TRBD1. The CDR3 consists of 18 residues. Germline CDR1 and CDR2: MDHEN and SYDVKM. The V segment lost 6 bases and the J segment 2 bases; nucleotides outside the gene matches: 14. The CDR3 region has the DNA TGTGCCAGCAGCCTAACCCCGGGACAGGGGTCAACCACAGATACGCAGTATTTT. It translates to CASSLTPGQGSTTDTQYF. The variable domain in full, with the rest retrieved from reference TRBV28 and TRBJ2-3, is DVKVTQSSRYLVKRTGEKVFLECVQDMDHENMFWYRQDPGLGLRLIYFSYDVKMKEKGDIPEGYSVSREKKERFSLILESASTNQTSMYLCASSLTPGQGSTTDTQYFGPGTRLTVL.

The V and J genes are TRBV7-9 and TRBJ1-2, with D tentatively TRBD1 (5 bases). The V end was cut by 5 bases, the J end by 0 bases, with 13 bases between. Germline CDR1 reads SEHNR; CDR2 reads FQNEAQ (reference sequence). The CDR3 sequence is 15 residues long. The DNA of the CDR3 is TGTGCCAGCAGCCAAATAGACAGACCTAACTATGGCTACACCTTC. This codes for CASSQIDRPNYGYTF.

V and J are TRBV19 and TRBJ2-1; 8 bases are shared with TRBD1. With 6 bases clipped from V and 2 bases from J, the junction kept 6 bases outside the gene matches. This CDR3 spans 15 amino acids. Per germline, CDR1 LNHDA and CDR2 SQIVND (reference sequence). CDR3 DNA: TGTGCCAGTAGCATCACAGGGGGTGCCTACAATGAGCAGTTCTTC. Its protein product is CASSITGGAYNEQFF.

The chain carries TRBV7-2 and TRBJ1-6, with D tentatively TRBD1 (5 bases). The V and J ends lost 4 bases and 8 bases respectively, with 12 bases between them. Germline V lookup: CDR1 SGHTA, CDR2 FQGNSA. This CDR3 has 14 residues. The chain's CDR3 is CASSSPRGDSPLHF. CDR3 DNA sequence: TGTGCCAGCAGCTCTCCGCGGGGGGATTCACCCCTCCACTTT. Combining the CDR3 with reference TRBV7-2 and TRBJ1-6 gives the whole variable domain GAGVSQSPSNKVTEKGKDVELRCDPISGHTALYWYRQSLGQGLEFLIYFQGNSAPDKSGLPSDRFSAERTGGSVSTLTIQRTQQEDSAVYLCASSSPRGDSPLHFGNGTRLTVT.

V is TRBV15 and J is TRBJ2-3; TRBD1 matches 8 bases. J lost 3 bases, V lost 4 bases, and 6 bases had no gene match. Germline CDR1 and CDR2: LNHNV and YYDKDF (reference sequence). The CDR3 has 15 residues. In DNA form, the CDR3 reads TGTGCCACCAGCAAAGGACAGGGAGAGACAGATACGCAGTATTTT. It is translated as CATSKGQGETDTQYF.